This T cell receptor beta chain is from a study of cytomegalovirus exposure and HLA in healthy donors. Study-level points and caveats: Later findings reportedly placed an Asian-associated ancestry cluster below the roughly 660-donor mean for N-insertions. In a later analysis, CMV-associated beta chains were mostly HLA-associated, it appeared.

Per the germline V gene, CDR1 is MGHDK and CDR2 is SYGVNS. CDR3 size: 13 residues. V was cut by 3 bases and J by 7 bases, with 13 bases left in between. In its sample, this clone was seen once. As yet, its antigen is unknown. 60 Vbeta and 13 Jbeta primers were used in PCR. Method: immunoSEQ multiplex PCR; TCRdb's copy keeps in-frame clones and lacks some. Of over 120,000 clones in the sample, around 80% are singletons; the top ten hold 1.2% to 1.5%. Sample: PBMCs. This sequence joins TRBV25-1 and TRBJ2-7; TRBD2 is a possible D gene (6 bases). The TCR sequence derives from a young man in good health and CMV-seropositive. The CDR3 nucleotides are TGTGCCAGCAGTGATCCCGGGGGTGGGGAGCAGTACTTC. Residues: CASSDPGGGEQYF.